This T cell receptor (beta chain) was recovered during a study of cytomegalovirus exposure and HLA in healthy donors. V lost 3 bases to trimming and J lost 2 bases; unmatched junction nucleotides: 8. The CDR3 is 16 amino acids. From germline, CDR1 is SNHLY and CDR2 FYNNEI. About this clone itself: As yet, its antigen is unknown.

Study-level results: For most subjects, TCR beta sequences were reported to predict HLA-A and HLA-B alleles with accuracy.

A multiplex PCR was run with 60 Vbeta primers and 13 Jbeta primers. Clones were read by immunoSEQ multiplex PCR, and TCRdb kept only the in-frame ones, dropping some. The sample has about 91,000 clones, 85% to 90% seen once; the top ten hold around 2.3%. The receptor was derived from a man between 18 and 35 years old in good health and CMV-seronegative. V is TRBV2 and J is TRBJ1-2; 8 nucleotides line up with TRBD1. The source material was PBMCs. CDR3 protein: CASSELSDRGNYGYTF. CDR3 nucleotides: TGTGCCAGCAGTGAGTTGAGTGACAGGGGCAACTATGGCTACACCTTC.